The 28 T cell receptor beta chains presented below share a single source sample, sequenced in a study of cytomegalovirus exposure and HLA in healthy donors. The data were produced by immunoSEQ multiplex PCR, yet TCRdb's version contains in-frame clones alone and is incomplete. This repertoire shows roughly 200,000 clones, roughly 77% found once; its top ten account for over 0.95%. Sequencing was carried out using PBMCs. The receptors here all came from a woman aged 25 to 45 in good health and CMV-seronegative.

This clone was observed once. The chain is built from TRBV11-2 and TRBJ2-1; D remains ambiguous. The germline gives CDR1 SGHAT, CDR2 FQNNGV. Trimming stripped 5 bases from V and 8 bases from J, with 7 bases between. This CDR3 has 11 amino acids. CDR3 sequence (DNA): TGTGCCAGCAGCCCCTCGGATGAGCAGTTCTTC. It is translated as CASSPSDEQFF. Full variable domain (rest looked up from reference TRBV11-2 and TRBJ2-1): EAGVAQSPRYKIIEKRQSVAFWCNPISGHATLYWYQQILGQGPKLLIQFQNNGVVDDSQLPKDRFSAERLKGVDSTLKIQPAKLEDSAVYLCASSPSDEQFFGPGTRLTVL.

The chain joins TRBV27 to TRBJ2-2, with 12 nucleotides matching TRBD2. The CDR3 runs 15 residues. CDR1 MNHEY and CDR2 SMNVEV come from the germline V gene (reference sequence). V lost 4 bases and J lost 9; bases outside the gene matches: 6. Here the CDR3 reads CASSSLAGGLRELFF. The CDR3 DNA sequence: TGTGCCAGCAGTTCTCTAGCGGGGGGGCTAAGGGAGCTGTTTTTT.

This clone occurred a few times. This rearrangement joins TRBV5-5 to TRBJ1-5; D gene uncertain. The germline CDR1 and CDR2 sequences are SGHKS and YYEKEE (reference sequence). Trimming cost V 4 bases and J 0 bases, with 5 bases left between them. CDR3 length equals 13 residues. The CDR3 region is CASSPISNQPQHF. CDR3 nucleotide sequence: TGTGCCAGCAGCCCAATTAGCAATCAGCCCCAGCATTTT.

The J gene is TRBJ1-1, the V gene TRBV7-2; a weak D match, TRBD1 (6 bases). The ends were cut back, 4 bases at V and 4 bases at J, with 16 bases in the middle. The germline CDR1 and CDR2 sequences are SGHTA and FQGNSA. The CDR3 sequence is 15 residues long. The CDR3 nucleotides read TGTGCCAGCAGCTCGACAAGACAGGTCTTCACTGAAGCTTTCTTT. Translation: CASSSTRQVFTEAFF.

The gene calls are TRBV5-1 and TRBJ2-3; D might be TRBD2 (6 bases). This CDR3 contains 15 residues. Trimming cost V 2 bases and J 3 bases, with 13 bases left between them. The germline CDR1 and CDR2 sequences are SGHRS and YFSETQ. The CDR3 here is CASSFGQGGTDTQYF. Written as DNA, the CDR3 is TGCGCCAGCAGCTTTGGGCAGGGAGGAACAGATACGCAGTATTTT.

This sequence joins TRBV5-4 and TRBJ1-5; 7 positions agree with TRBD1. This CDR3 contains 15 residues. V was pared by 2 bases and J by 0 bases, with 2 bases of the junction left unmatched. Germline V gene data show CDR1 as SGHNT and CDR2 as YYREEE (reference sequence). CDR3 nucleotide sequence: TGTGCCAGCAGCTTTGGGACAGCTAGCAATCAGCCCCAGCATTTT. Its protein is CASSFGTASNQPQHF.

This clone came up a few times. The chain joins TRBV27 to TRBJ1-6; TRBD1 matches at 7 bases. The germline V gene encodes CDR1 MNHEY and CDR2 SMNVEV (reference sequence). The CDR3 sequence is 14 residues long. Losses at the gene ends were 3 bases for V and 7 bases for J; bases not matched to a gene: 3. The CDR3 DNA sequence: TGTGCCAGCAGTTTTCTACAGGGGAATTCACCCCTCCACTTT. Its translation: CASSFLQGNSPLHF.

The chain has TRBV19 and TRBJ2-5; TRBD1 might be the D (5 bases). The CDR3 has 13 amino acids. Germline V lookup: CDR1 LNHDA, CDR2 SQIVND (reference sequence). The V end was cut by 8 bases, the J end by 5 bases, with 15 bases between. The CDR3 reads CASSGLGRETQYF. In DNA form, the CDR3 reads TGTGCCAGTTCAGGGTTAGGGCGGGAGACCCAGTACTTC.

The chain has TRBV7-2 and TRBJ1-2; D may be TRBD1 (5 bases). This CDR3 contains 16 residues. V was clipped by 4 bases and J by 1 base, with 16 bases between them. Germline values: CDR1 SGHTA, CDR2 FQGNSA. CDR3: CASSSRGGGDNYGYTF. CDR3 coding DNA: TGTGCCAGCAGCTCTAGGGGCGGGGGTGATAACTATGGCTACACCTTC.

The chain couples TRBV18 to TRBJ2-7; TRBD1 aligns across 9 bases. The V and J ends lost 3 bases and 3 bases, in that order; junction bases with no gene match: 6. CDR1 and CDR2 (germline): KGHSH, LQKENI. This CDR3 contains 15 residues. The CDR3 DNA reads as TGTGCCAGCTCACCGAGCCGGGACAGGGACTACGAGCAGTACTTC. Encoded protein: CASSPSRDRDYEQYF.

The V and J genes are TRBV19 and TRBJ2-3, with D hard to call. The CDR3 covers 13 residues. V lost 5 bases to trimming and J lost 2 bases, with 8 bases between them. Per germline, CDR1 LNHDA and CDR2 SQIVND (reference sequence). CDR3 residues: CASSLQFTDTQYF. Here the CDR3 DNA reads TGTGCCAGTAGTCTTCAGTTCACAGATACGCAGTATTTT.

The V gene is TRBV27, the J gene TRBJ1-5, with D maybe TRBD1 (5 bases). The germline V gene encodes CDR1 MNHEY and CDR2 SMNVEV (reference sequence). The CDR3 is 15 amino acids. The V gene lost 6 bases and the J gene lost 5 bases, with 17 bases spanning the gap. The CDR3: CASSPSAGNYQPQHF. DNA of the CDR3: TGTGCCAGCAGCCCCAGTGCAGGGAATTATCAGCCCCAGCATTTT.

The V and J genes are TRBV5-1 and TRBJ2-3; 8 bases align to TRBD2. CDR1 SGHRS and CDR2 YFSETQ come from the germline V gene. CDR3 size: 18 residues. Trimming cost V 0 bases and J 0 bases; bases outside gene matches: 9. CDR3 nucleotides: TGCGCCAGCAGCTTGGGCGAACGAGCGGGAGCGAGCACAGATACGCAGTATTTT. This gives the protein CASSLGERAGASTDTQYF.

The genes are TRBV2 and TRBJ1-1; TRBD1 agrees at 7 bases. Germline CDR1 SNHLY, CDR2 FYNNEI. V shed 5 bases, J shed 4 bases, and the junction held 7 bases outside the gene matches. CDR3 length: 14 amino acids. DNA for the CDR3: TGTGCCAGCAGTTCACAGGGGAGGAGCACTGAAGCTTTCTTT. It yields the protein CASSSQGRSTEAFF.

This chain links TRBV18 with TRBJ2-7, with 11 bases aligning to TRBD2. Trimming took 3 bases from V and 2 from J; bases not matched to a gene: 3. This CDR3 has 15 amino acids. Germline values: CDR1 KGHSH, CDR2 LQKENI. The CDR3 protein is CASSPASGGTYEQYF. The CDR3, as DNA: TGTGCCAGCTCACCCGCTAGCGGGGGGACCTACGAGCAGTACTTC.

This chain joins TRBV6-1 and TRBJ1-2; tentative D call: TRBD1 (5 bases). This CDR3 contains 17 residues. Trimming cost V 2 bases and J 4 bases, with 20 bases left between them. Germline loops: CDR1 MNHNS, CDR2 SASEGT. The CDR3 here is CASSETGLGGDSYGYTF. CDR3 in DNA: TGTGCCAGCAGTGAAACGGGGCTGGGGGGGGATAGCTATGGCTACACCTTC.

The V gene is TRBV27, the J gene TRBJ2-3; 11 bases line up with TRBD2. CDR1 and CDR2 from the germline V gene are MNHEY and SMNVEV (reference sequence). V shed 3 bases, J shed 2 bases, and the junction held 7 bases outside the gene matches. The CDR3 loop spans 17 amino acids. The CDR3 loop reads CASSFGATSGNTDTQYF. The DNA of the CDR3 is TGTGCCAGCAGTTTTGGAGCGACTAGCGGGAACACAGATACGCAGTATTTT.

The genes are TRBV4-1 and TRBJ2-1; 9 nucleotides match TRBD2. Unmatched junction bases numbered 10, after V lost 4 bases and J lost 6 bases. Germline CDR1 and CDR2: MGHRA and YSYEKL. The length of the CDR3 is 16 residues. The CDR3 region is CASSPGNRRGGNEQFF. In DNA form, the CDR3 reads TGCGCCAGCAGCCCTGGCAACCGGCGGGGGGGCAATGAGCAGTTCTTC.

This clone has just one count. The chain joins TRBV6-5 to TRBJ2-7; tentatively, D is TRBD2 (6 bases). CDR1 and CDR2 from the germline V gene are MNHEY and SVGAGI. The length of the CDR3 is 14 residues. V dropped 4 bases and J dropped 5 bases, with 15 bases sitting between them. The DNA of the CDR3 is TGTGCCAGCAGTTTGTGGGGGGAGACTAACGAGCAGTACTTC. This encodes CASSLWGETNEQYF.

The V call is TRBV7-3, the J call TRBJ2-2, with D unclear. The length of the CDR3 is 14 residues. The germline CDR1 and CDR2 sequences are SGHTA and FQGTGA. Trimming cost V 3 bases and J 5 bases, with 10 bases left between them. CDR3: CASSFSSNTGELFF. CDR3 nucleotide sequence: TGTGCCAGCAGCTTTTCGTCTAATACCGGGGAGCTGTTTTTT.

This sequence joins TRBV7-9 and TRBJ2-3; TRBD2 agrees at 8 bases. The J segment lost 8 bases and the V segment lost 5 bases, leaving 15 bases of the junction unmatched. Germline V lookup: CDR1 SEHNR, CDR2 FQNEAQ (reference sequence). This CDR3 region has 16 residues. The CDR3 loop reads CASSHAGGGPSGTQYF. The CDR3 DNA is TGTGCCAGCAGCCACGCCGGGGGGGGCCCTTCGGGTACGCAGTATTTT.

CDR3 bases: TGTGCCAGCAGACTAGCGGGAGCCCAAGAGACCCAGTACTTC. It translates to CASRLAGAQETQYF. The gene calls are TRBV25-1 and TRBJ2-5; 11 bases line up with TRBD2. J lost 1 base, V lost 6 bases, and 1 base had no gene match. CDR3 length: 14 amino acids. Germline V gene sequence: CDR1 MGHDK, CDR2 SYGVNS.

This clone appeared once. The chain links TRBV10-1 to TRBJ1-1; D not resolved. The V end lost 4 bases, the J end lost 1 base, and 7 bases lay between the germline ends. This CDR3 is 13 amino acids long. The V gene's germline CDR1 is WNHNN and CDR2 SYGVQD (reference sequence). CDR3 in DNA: TGCGCCAGCAGTGCGAACACGAACACTGAAGCTTTCTTT. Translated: CASSANTNTEAFF.

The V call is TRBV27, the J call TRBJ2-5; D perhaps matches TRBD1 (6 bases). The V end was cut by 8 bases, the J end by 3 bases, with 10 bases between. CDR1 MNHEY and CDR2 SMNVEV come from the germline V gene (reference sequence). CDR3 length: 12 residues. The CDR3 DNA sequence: TGTGCCAGCTTATGGACAGAAGAGACCCAGTACTTC. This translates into CASLWTEETQYF.

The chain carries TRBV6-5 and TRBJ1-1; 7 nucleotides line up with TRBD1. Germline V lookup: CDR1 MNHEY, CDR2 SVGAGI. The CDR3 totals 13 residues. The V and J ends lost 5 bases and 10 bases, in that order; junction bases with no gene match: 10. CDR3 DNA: TGTGCCAGCAGTCAAAACCGACAGGGACGAGCTTTCTTT. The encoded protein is CASSQNRQGRAFF.

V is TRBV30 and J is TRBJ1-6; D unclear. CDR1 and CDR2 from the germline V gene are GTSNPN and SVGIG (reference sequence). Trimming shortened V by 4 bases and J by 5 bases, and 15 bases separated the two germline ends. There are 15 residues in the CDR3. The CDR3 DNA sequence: TGTGCCTGGAAGCTGGAGCCGGGTGATAATTCACCCCTCCACTTT. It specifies CAWKLEPGDNSPLHF.

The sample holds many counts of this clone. The CDR3 is CASSGGPGGLFF. As DNA, the CDR3 is TGTGCCAGCAGCGGGGGCCCGGGGGGACTGTTTTTT. The J gene is TRBJ1-4, the V gene TRBV6-1, with TRBD1 as a possible D gene (6 bases). Between the trimmed V and J ends, which lost 6 bases and 13 bases, there was a span of 15 bases. CDR1 is MNHNS, CDR2 SASEGT, per germline. CDR3 length: 12 residues.

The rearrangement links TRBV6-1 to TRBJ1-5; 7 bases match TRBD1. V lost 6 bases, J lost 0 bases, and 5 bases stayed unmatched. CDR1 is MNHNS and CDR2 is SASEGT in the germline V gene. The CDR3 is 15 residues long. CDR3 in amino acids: CASRSQGDSNQPQHF. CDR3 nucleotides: TGTGCCAGCAGGTCGCAGGGGGATAGCAATCAGCCCCAGCATTTT.